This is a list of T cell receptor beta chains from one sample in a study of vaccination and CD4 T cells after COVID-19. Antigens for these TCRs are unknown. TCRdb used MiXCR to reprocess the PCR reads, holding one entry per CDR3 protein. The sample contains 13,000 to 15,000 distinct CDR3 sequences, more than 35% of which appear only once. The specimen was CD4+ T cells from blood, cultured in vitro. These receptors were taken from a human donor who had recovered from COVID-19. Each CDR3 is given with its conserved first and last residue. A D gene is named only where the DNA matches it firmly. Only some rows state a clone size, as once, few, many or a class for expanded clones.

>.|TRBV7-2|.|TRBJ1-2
TGTGCCAGCAGCCGAAGCCCGTCCGGCTACACCTTC
CASSRSPSGYTF
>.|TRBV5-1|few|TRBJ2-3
TGCGCCAGCAGCTTGGGGGGAAATACAGATACGCAGTATTTT
CASSLGGNTDTQYF
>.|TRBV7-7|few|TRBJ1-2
TGTGCCAGCAGCTTCGTCAACCTCGACACTGGCTACACCTTC
CASSFVNLDTGYTF
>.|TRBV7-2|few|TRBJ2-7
TGTGCCAGCAGCTTAGCGGGGGAAGAAACCTTTAAGTCGTACTTC
CASSLAGEETFKSYF
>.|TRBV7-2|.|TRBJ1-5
TGTGCCAGCAGCTTAAACTTGATTGGTCAGCCCCAGCATTTT
CASSLNLIGQPQHF
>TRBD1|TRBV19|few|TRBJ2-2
TGTGCCAGTAGTCCTCCCCCGGGACAGGGGGCGACCGGGGAGCTGTTTTTT
CASSPPPGQGATGELFF
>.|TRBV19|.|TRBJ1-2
TGTGCCAGTAGTATGGACGGGTACTATGGCTACACCTTC
CASSMDGYYGYTF
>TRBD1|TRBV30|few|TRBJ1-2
TGTGCCTGGAATAACAGGGGGTTTGGCTACACCTTC
CAWNNRGFGYTF
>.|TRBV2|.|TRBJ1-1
TGTGCCAGCAATCAGGCCGCAGGCACTGAAGCTTTCTTT
CASNQAAGTEAFF
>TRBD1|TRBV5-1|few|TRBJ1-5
TGCGCCACCCGACAGGGGGATAATCAGCCCCAGCATTTT
CATRQGDNQPQHF
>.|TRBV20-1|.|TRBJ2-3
TGCAGTGGGGCCCCGGGGACAGATACGCAGTATTTT
CSGAPGTDTQYF
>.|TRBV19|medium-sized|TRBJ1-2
TGTGCCAGTAGTGTTTGGGGGTCAGACGTGGATGGCTACACCTTC
CASSVWGSDVDGYTF
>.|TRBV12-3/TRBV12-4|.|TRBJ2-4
TGTGCCAGCAGTTTGGGAAAAAACATTCAGTACTTC
CASSLGKNIQYF
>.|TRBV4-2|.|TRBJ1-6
TGTGCCAGCAGCCAGGTGGGGTTAGGGATCTATAATTCACCCCTCCACTTT
CASSQVGLGIYNSPLHF
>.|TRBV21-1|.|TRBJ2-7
TGTGCCAGCAGCGGACCGCCCGAGCAGTACTTC
CASSGPPEQYF
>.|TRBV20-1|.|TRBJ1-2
TGCAGTGCTACACCTCACGGGGGTGGCGAAAACTATGGCTACACCTTC
CSATPHGGGENYGYTF
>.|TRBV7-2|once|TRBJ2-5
TGTGCCAGCAGCTTAGCCCAAGAGACCCAGTACTTC
CASSLAQETQYF
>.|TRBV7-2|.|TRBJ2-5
TGTGCCAGCAGCTTAGTGGTGGGACGGGGGCAAGAGACCCAGTACTTC
CASSLVVGRGQETQYF
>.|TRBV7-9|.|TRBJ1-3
TGTGCCAGCAGAATGGACAGCTCTGGAAACACCATATATTTT
CASRMDSSGNTIYF
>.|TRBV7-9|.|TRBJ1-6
TGTGCCAGCAGCTTAAGGTCTAATTCACCCCTCCACTTT
CASSLRSNSPLHF
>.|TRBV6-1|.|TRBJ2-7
TGTGCCAGCAGTGTCGGAGGGTCCTACGAGCAGTACTTC
CASSVGGSYEQYF
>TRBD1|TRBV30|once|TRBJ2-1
TGTGCCTGGATTGCTCGGGACAGGGGGTCCCATGAGCAGTTCTTC
CAWIARDRGSHEQFF
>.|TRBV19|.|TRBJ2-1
TGTGCCAGTAGTAGGGGGGGCACCAACTACAATGAGCAGTTCTTC
CASSRGGTNYNEQFF
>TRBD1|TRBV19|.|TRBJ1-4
TGTGCCAATAGTATGCAACAGGGGGCGGGCACTAATGAAAAACTGTTTTTT
CANSMQQGAGTNEKLFF
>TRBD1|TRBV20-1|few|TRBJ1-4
TGCAGTGCCCCAAGATGGGGGGGGACAGATGAAAAACTGTTTTTT
CSAPRWGGTDEKLFF
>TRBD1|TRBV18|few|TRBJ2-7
TGTGCCAGCTCACCGGGGGGGACGAGCGGGACAGGGGCAAACGAGCAGTACTTC
CASSPGGTSGTGANEQYF
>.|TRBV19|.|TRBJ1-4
TGTGCCAGTAGTACCTCCGACCAGGCCGGAAAACTGTTTTTT
CASSTSDQAGKLFF
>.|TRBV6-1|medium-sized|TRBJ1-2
TGTGCCAGCAGTGATCAGGGGATAGGTTATGGCTACACCTTC
CASSDQGIGYGYTF
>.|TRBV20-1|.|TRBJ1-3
TGCAGTGCTAGAGAAAACGGCGGATCTGGAAACACCATATATTTT
CSARENGGSGNTIYF
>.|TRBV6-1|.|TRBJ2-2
TGTGCCAGCAGTCGCGTCCAAAACGCCGGGGAGCTGTTTTTT
CASSRVQNAGELFF
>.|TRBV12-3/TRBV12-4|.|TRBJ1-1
TGTGCCAGCAGTTTGGGGGGGGGCAGAATTGGGGCTTTCTTT
CASSLGGGRIGAFF
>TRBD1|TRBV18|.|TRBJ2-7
TGTGCCAGCTCACCAGGGACAGGGCCCTACGAGCAGTACTTC
CASSPGTGPYEQYF
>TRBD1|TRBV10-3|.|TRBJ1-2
TGTGCCATCAGTGGCCGCCCGGGACAGGGGGAGGCGGAAAACTATGGCTACACCTTC
CAISGRPGQGEAENYGYTF
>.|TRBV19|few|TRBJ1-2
TGTGCCAGTAGTCCCTTGGGCGACAGAGGGGACTATGGCTACACCTTC
CASSPLGDRGDYGYTF
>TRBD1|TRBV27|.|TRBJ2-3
TGTGCCAGCAGTTTATTCGGGCAGGGGGCAGATACGCAGTATTTT
CASSLFGQGADTQYF
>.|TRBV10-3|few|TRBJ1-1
TGTGCCACGCGCCCGGGGAAGGGGTGGTTGGGTGAAGCTTTCTTT
CATRPGKGWLGEAFF
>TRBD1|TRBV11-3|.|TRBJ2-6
TGTGCCAGCAGCTTAAGGCCAGGGGGCCTCTCTGGGGCCAACGTCCTGACTTTC
CASSLRPGGLSGANVLTF
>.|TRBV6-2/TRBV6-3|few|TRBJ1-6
TGTGCCGTTCGGAGCGAGGGTTCCTATAATTCACCCCTCCACTTT
CAVRSEGSYNSPLHF
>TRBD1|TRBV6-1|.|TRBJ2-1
TGTGCCAGCAGTGAAGGGTTGACCGGGACAGGGAGATTGAATGAGCAGTTCTTC
CASSEGLTGTGRLNEQFF
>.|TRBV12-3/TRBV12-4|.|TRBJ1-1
TGTGCCAGCGCGAGCCTCGCAGGGGCCGAAGCTTTCTTT
CASASLAGAEAFF
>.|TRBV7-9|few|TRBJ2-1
TGTGCCAGCAGGGGGACACACAATGAGCAGTTCTTC
CASRGTHNEQFF
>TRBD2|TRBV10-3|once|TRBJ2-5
TGTGCCATCAGTGATGATGCGGGGGTGGGAGAGACCCAGTACTTC
CAISDDAGVGETQYF
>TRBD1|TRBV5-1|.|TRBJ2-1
TGCGCCAGCAGCTATTGGGACAGACGCTACAATGAGCAGTTCTTC
CASSYWDRRYNEQFF
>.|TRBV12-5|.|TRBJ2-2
TGTGCTAGTGGTTCAGGAGCGAACACCGGGGAGCTGTTTTTT
CASGSGANTGELFF
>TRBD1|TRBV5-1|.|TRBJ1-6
TGCGCCAGCAGCTGGGGACAGGGTGGCTCACCCCTCCACTTT
CASSWGQGGSPLHF
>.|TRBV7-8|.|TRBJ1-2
TGTGCCAGCAGCTTTGAGGGTCCCCCTAACTATGGCTACACCTTC
CASSFEGPPNYGYTF
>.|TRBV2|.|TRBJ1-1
TGTGCCAGCAGTGGACAGGAGAACACTGAAGCTTTCTTT
CASSGQENTEAFF
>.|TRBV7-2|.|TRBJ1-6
TGTGCCAGCAGCCCCCAGTATGGACCCCTCCACTTT
CASSPQYGPLHF
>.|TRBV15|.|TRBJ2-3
TGTGCCACCAGCAGAGAGATAAGTACAGATACGCAGTATTTT
CATSREISTDTQYF
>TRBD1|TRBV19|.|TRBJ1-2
TGTGCCAGTAGTGAGGGACAGGGGTTTCTCTATGGCTACACCTTC
CASSEGQGFLYGYTF
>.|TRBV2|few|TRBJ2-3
TGTGCCAGCAGTAGCCCGTCCCCCGGGGATACGCAGTATTTT
CASSSPSPGDTQYF
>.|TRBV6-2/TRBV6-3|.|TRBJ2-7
TGTGCCAGCAGCAGGACGCTTACCTACGAGCAGTACTTC
CASSRTLTYEQYF
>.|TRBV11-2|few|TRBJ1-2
TGTGCCAGCAGCCCTAATGGGGTGGGCTATGGCTACACCTTC
CASSPNGVGYGYTF